The rows below give T cell receptor beta chains drawn from one sample of a study of memory B cells and T cells in multiple sclerosis. No antigen is known for these receptors. Assay used: immunoSEQ multiplex PCR; TCRdb lists only in-frame clones, some missing. Here the sample spans 46,000 or so clones, over 75% being singletons. The sequenced material came from PBMCs from blood kept in culture. The source is a human donor with multiple sclerosis. CDR3s include the opening cysteine and the closing phenylalanine or tryptophan. The order of the fields is J gene, V gene, D gene, CDR3 protein, CDR3 DNA. The D gene is left open where the match is weak.

>TRBJ2-2|TRBV2|-
CASTSGAGTGELFF
TGTGCCAGCACTTCAGGGGCAGGGACCGGGGAGCTGTTTTTT
>TRBJ2-7|TRBV6-5|-
CASSYVAKSSYEQYF
TGTGCCAGCAGTTACGTCGCAAAGAGCTCCTACGAGCAGTACTTC
>TRBJ2-1|TRBV5-1|-
CASSPGLEGNEQFF
TGCGCCAGCAGCCCGGGACTGGAGGGCAATGAGCAGTTCTTC
>TRBJ2-5|TRBV4-3|-
CASSQDLGLETQYF
TGCGCCAGCAGCCAAGATCTGGGGTTAGAGACCCAGTACTTC
>TRBJ2-2|TRBV10-2|TRBD1
CASREDRGPRVWTGELFF
TGCGCCAGCAGGGAGGACAGGGGCCCTCGTGTGTGGACCGGGGAGCTGTTTTTT
>TRBJ2-4|TRBV18|-
CASSPTTHLAKNIQYF
TGTGCCAGCTCACCCACCACCCACTTAGCCAAAAACATTCAGTACTTC
>TRBJ2-5|TRBV29-1|-
CSVASQETQYF
TGCAGCGTTGCCAGCCAAGAGACCCAGTACTTC
>TRBJ1-6|TRBV11-2|-
CASSLTPGGPSYNSPLHF
TGTGCCAGCAGCTTGACGCCCGGGGGGCCCTCCTATAATTCACCCCTCCACTTT
>TRBJ1-2|TRBV4-3|-
CASSQDWAYGYTF
TGCGCCAGCAGCCAAGATTGGGCCTATGGCTACACCTTC
>TRBJ2-2|TRBV7-2|TRBD2
CASSYSGVYTGELFF
TGTGCCAGCAGCTATAGCGGGGTTTACACCGGGGAGCTGTTTTTT
>TRBJ1-1|TRBV5-1|-
CASSFDGGGAEAFF
TGCGCCAGCAGCTTCGACGGGGGAGGAGCTGAAGCTTTCTTT
>TRBJ2-3|TRBV30|-
CAWREGRAGDTQYF
TGTGCCTGGAGGGAGGGCAGGGCAGGAGATACGCAGTATTTT
>TRBJ1-4|TRBV5-1|TRBD1
CASSGDSRNEKLFF
TGCGCCAGCAGCGGGGACAGTCGTAATGAAAAACTGTTTTTT
>TRBJ2-5|TRBV30|-
CAWSVKGGQETQYF
TGTGCCTGGAGTGTAAAGGGGGGCCAAGAGACCCAGTACTTC
>TRBJ2-3|TRBV14|-
CASSQTRIISTDTQYF
TGTGCCAGCAGCCAAACACGGATTATAAGCACAGATACGCAGTATTTT